The rows below give T cell receptor beta chains drawn from one sample of a study of cytomegalovirus exposure and HLA in healthy donors. The method was immunoSEQ multiplex PCR; TCRdb's version includes in-frame clones alone and lacks a portion of them. The sample holds some 160,000 clones, around 73% seen once. The sample consisted of PBMCs. These receptors were collected from a male donor in good health and CMV-seronegative. CDR3s include the opening cysteine and the closing phenylalanine or tryptophan. The order of the fields is clone size, J gene, CDR3 length, V gene, CDR3 protein. Clone size is not always given. Where it is, it says once, few, many or a class for expanded clones.

abundance: .; j_gene: TRBJ2-1; len: 16; v_gene: TRBV2; CDR3aa: CASRGPGLAVYNEQFF
abundance: once; j_gene: TRBJ1-2; len: 15; v_gene: TRBV7-8; CDR3aa: CASSLADRGSSGYTF
abundance: .; j_gene: TRBJ1-5; len: 15; v_gene: TRBV4-1; CDR3aa: CASNQGANSNQPQHF
abundance: .; j_gene: TRBJ2-5; len: 15; v_gene: TRBV6-4; CDR3aa: CASSQTGDHQETQYF
abundance: few; j_gene: TRBJ2-3; len: 19; v_gene: TRBV7-2; CDR3aa: CASSRLVGGHRVGRDTQYF
abundance: .; j_gene: TRBJ2-7; len: 15; v_gene: TRBV10-3; CDR3aa: CAISDRDRSAYEQYF
abundance: .; j_gene: TRBJ1-2; len: 17; v_gene: TRBV5-4; CDR3aa: CASSPAAVGQGQSGYTF
abundance: .; j_gene: TRBJ2-3; len: 15; v_gene: TRBV6-4; CDR3aa: CASSETSGGTDTQYF
abundance: .; j_gene: TRBJ2-2; len: 16; v_gene: TRBV5-1; CDR3aa: CASSLGKTLNTGELFF
abundance: .; j_gene: TRBJ2-5; len: 15; v_gene: TRBV5-1; CDR3aa: CASSLGGQAVETQYF
abundance: .; j_gene: TRBJ2-6; len: 15; v_gene: TRBV6-5; CDR3aa: CATTSLGAGANVLTF
abundance: .; j_gene: TRBJ2-3; len: 14; v_gene: TRBV19; CDR3aa: CASSVVAGLDTQYF
abundance: .; j_gene: TRBJ2-4; len: 11; v_gene: TRBV20-1; CDR3aa: CSASRVNIQYF
abundance: .; j_gene: TRBJ2-7; len: 16; v_gene: TRBV19; CDR3aa: CASSIDHYRERYEQYF
abundance: .; j_gene: TRBJ2-5; len: 13; v_gene: TRBV30; CDR3aa: CAWTPGQKETQYF
abundance: .; j_gene: TRBJ2-1; len: 14; v_gene: TRBV7-9; CDR3aa: CASSLSGGVDEQFF